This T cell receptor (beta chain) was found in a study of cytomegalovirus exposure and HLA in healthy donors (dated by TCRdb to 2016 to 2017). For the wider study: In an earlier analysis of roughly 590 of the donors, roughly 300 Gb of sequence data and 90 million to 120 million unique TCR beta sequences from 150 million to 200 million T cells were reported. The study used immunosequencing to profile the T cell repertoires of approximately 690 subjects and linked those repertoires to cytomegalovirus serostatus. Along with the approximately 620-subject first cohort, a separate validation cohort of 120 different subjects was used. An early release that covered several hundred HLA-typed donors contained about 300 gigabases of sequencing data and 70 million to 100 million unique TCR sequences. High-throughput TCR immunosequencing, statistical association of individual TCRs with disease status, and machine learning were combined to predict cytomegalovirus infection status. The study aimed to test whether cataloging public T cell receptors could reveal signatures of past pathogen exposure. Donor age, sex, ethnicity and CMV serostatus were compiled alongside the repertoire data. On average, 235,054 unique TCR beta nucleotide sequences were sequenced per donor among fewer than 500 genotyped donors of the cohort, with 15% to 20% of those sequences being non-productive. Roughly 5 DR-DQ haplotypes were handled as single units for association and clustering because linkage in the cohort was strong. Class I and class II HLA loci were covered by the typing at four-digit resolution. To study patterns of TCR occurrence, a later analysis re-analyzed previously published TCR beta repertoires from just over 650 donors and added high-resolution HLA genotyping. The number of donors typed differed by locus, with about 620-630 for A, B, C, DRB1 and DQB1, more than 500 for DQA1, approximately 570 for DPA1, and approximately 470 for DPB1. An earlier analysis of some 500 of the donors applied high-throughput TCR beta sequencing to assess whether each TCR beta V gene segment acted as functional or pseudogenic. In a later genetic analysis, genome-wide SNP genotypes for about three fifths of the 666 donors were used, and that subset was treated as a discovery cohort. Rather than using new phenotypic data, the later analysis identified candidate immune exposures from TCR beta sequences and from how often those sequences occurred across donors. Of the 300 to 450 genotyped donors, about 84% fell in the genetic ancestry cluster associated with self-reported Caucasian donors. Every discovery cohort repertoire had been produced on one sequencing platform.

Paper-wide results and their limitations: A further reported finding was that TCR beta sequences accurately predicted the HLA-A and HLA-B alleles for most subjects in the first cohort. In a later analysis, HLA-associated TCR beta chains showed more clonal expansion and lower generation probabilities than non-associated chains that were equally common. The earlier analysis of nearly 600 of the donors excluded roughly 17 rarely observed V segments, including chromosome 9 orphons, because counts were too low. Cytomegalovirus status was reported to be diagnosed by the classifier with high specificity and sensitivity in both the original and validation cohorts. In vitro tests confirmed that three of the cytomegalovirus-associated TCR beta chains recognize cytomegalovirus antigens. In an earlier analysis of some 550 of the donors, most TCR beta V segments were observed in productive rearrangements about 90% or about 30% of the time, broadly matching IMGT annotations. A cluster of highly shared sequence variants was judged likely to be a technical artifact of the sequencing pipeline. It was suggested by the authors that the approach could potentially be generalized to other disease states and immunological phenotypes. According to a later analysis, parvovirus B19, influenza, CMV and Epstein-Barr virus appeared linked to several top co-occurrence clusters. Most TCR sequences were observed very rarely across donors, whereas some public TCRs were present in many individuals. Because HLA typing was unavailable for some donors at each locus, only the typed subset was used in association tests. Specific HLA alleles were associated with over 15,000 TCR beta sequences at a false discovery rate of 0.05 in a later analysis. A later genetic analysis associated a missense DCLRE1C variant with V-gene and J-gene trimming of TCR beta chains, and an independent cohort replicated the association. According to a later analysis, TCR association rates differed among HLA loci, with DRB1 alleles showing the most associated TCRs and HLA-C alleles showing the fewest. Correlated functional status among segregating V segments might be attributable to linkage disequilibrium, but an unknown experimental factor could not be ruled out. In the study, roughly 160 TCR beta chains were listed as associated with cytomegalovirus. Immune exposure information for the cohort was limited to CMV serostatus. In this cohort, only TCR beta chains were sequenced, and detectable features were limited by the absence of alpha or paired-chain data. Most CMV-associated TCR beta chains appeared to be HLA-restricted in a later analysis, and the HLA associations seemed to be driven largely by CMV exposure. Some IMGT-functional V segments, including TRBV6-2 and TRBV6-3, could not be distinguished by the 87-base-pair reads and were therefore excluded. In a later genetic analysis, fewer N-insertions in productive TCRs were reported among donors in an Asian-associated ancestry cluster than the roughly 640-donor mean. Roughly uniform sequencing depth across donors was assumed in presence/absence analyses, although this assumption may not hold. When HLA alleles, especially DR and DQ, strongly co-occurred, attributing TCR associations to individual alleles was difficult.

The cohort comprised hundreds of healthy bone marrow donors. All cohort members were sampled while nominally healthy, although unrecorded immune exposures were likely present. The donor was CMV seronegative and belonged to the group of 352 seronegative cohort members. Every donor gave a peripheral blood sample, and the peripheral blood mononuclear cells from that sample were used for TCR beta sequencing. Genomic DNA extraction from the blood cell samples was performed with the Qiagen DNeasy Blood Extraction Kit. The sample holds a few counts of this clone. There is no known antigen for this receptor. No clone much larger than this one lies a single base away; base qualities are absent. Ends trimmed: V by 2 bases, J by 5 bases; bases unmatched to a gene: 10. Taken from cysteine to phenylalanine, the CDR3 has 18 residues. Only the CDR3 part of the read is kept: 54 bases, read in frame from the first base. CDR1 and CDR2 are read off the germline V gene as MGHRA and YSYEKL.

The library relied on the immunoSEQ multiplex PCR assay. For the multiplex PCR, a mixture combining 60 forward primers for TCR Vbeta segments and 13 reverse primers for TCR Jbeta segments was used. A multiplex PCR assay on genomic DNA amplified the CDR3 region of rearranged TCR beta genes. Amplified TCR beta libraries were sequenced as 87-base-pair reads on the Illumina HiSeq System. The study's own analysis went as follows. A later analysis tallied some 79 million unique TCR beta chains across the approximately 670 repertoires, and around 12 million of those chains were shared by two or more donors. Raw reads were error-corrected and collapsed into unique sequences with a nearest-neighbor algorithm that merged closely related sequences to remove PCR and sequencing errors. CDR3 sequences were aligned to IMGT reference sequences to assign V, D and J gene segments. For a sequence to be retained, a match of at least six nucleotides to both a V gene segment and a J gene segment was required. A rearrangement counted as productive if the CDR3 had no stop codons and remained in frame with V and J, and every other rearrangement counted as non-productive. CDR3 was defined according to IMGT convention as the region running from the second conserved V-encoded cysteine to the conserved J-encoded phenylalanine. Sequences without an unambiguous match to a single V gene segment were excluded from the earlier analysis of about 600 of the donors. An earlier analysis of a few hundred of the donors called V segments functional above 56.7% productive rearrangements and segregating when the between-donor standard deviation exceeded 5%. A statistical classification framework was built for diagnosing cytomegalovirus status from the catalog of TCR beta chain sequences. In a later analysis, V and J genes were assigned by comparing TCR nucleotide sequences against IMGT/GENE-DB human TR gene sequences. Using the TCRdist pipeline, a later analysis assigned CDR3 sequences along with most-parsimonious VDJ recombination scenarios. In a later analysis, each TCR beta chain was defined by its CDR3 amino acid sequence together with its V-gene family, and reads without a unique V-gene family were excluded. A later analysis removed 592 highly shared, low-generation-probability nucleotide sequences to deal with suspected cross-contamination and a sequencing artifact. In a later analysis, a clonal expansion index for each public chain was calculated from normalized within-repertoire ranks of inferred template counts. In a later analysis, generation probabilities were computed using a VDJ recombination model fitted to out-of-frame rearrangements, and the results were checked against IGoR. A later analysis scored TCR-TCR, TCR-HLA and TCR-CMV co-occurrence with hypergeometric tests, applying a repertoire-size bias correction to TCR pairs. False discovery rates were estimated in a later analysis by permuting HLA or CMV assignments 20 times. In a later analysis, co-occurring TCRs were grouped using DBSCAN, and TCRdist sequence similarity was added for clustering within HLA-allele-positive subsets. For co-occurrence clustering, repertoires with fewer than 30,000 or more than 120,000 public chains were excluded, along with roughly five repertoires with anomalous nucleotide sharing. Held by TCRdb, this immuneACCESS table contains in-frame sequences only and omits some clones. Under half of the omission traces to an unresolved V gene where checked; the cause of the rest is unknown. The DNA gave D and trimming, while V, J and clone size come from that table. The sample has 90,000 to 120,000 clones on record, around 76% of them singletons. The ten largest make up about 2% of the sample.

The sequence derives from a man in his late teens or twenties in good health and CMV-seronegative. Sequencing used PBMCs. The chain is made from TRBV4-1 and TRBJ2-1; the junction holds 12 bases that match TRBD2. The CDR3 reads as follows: CASSQPLAGGTRNNEQFF. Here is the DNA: TGCGCCAGCAGCCAACCTCTAGCGGGGGGGACTAGGAACAATGAGCAGTTCTTC.